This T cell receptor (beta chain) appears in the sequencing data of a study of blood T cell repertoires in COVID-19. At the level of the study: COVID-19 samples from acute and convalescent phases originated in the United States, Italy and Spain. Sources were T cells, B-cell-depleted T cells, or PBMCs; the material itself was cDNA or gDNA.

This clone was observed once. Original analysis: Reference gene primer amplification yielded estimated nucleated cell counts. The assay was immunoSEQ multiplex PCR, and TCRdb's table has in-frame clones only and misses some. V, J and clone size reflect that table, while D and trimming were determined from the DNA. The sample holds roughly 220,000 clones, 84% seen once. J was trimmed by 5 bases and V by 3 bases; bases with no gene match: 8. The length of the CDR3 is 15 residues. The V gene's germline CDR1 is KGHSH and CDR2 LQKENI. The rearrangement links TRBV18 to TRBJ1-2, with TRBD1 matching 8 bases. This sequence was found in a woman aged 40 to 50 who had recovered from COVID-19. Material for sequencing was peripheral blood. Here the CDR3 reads CASSPPDRAGYGYTF. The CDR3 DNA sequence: TGTGCCAGCTCACCGCCGGACAGGGCTGGTTATGGCTACACCTTC.